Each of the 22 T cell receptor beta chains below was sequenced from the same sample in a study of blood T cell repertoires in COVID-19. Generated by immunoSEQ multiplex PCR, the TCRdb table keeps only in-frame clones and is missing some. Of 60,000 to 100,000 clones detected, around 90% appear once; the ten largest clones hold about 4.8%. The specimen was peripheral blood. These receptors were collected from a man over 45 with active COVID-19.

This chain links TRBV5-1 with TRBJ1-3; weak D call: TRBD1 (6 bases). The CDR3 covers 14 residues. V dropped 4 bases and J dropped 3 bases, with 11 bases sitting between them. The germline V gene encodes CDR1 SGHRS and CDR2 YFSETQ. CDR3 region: CASSEQGSGNTIYF. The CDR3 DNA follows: TGCGCCAGCAGCGAGCAGGGGAGTGGAAACACCATATATTTT.

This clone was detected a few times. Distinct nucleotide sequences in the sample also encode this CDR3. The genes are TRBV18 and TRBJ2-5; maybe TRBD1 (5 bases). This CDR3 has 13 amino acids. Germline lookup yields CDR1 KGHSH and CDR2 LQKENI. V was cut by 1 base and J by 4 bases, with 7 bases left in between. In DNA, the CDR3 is TGTGCCAGCTCACCACGTCAGGGAGAGACCCAGTACTTC. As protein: CASSPRQGETQYF.

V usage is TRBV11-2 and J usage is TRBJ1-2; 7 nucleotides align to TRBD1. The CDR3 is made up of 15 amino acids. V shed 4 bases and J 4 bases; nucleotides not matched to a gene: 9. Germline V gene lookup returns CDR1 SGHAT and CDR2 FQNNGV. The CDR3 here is CASSSRDSYPYGYTF. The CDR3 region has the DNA TGTGCCAGCAGCTCAAGGGACAGCTACCCCTATGGCTACACCTTC.

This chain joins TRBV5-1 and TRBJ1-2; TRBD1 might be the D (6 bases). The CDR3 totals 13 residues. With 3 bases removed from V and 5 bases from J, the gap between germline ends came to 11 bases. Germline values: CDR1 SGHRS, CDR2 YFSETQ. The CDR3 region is CASSSSGDYGYTF. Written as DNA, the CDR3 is TGCGCCAGCAGCTCTTCAGGGGATTATGGCTACACCTTC. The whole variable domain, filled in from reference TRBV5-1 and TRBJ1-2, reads KAGVTQTPRYLIKTRGQQVTLSCSPISGHRSVSWYQQTPGQGLQFLFEYFSETQRNKGNFPGRFSGRQFSNSRSEMNVSTLELGDSALYLCASSSSGDYGYTFGSGTRLTVV.

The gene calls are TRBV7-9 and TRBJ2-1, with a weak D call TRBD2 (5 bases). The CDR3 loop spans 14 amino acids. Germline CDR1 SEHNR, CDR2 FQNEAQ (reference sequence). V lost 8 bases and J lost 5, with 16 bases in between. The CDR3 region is CASLLPGMNNEQFF. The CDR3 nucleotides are TGTGCCAGCCTCCTACCCGGGATGAACAATGAGCAGTTCTTC. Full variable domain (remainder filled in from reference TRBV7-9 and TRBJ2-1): DTGVSQNPRHKITKRGQNVTFRCDPISEHNRLYWYRQTLGQGPEFLTYFQNEAQLEKSRLLSDRFSAERPKGSFSTLEIQRTEQGDSAMYLCASLLPGMNNEQFFGPGTRLTVL.

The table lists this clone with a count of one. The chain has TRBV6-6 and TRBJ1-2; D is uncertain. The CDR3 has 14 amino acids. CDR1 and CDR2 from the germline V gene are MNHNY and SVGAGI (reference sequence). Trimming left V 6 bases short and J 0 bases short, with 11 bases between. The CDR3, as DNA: TGTGCCAGCAGGGTCGGGGAGACTAACTATGGCTACACCTTC. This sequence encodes CASRVGETNYGYTF.

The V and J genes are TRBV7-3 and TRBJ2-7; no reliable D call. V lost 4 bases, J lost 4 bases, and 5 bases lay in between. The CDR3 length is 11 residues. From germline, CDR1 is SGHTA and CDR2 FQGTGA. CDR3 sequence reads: CASSSRYEQYF. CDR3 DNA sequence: TGTGCCAGCAGCTCGAGATACGAGCAGTACTTC. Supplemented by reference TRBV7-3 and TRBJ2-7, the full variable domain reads GAGVSQTPSNKVTEKGKYVELRCDPISGHTALYWYRQSLGQGPEFLIYFQGTGAADDSGLPNDRFFAVRPEGSVSTLKIQRTERGDSAVYLCASSSRYEQYFGPGTRLTVT.

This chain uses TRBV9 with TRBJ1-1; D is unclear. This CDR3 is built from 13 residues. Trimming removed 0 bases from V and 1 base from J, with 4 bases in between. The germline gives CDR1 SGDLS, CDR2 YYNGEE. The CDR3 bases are TGTGCCAGCAGCGTAGCTTGGAACACTGAAGCTTTCTTT. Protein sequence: CASSVAWNTEAFF.

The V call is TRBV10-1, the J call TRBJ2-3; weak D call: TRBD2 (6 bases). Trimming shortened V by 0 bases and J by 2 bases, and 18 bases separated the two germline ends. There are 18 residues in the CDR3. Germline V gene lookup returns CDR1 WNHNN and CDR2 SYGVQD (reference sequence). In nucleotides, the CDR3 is TGCGCCAGCAGTGAGTCACGGTCCACTAGCTCCTCCACAGATACGCAGTATTTT. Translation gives CASSESRSTSSSTDTQYF.

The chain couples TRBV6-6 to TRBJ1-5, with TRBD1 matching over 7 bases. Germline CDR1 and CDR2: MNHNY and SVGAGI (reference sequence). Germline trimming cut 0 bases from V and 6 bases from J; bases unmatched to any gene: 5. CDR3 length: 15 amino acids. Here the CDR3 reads CASSYSRQGGQPQHF. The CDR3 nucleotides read TGTGCCAGCAGTTACTCGAGGCAGGGGGGTCAGCCCCAGCATTTT.

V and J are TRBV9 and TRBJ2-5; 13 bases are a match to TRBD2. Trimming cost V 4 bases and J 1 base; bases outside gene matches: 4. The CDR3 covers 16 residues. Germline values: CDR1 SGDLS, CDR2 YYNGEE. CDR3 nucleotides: TGTGCCAGCAGCACTGGACTAGCGGGGGCCCAAGAGACCCAGTACTTC. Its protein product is CASSTGLAGAQETQYF.

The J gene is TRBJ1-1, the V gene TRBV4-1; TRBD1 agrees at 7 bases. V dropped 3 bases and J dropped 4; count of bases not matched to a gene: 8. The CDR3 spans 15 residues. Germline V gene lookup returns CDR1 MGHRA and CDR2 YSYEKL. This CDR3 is CASSHQTGPGTEAFF. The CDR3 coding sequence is TGCGCCAGCAGCCACCAGACAGGGCCCGGCACTGAAGCTTTCTTT.

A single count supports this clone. The CDR3 reads CASSTGQAGQPQHF. DNA for the CDR3: TGTGCCAGTAGTACCGGACAGGCAGGTCAGCCCCAGCATTTT. This rearrangement joins TRBV19 to TRBJ1-5; 7 nucleotides match TRBD1. Germline CDR1 LNHDA, CDR2 SQIVND (reference sequence). V trimming: 4 bases; J trimming: 6 bases; junction bases outside the gene matches: 6. This CDR3 contains 14 residues. The whole variable domain, remainder taken from reference TRBV19 and TRBJ1-5, is DGGITQSPKYLFRKEGQNVTLSCEQNLNHDAMYWYRQDPGQGLRLIYYSQIVNDFQKGDIAEGYSVSREKKESFPLTVTSAQKNPTAFYLCASSTGQAGQPQHFGDGTRLSIL.

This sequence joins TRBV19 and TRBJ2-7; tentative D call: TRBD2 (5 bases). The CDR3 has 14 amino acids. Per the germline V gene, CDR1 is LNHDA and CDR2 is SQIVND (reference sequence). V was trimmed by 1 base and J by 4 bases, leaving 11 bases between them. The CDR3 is CASSIGAGMYEQYF. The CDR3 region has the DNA TGTGCCAGTAGTATAGGGGCCGGGATGTACGAGCAGTACTTC.

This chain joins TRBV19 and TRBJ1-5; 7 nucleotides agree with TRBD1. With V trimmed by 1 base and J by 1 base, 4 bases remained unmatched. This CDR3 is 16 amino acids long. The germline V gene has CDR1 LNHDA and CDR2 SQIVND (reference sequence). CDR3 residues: CASSIGAGGSNQPQHF. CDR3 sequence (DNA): TGTGCCAGTAGTATAGGGGCAGGGGGAAGCAATCAGCCCCAGCATTTT. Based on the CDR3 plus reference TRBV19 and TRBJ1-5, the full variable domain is DGGITQSPKYLFRKEGQNVTLSCEQNLNHDAMYWYRQDPGQGLRLIYYSQIVNDFQKGDIAEGYSVSREKKESFPLTVTSAQKNPTAFYLCASSIGAGGSNQPQHFGDGTRLSIL.

CDR3 bases: TGTGCCAGCAGCCCCGACAGGGGAGAATTTAGGCCCCAGCATTTT. It encodes CASSPDRGEFRPQHF. The genes are TRBV2 and TRBJ1-5, with 8 nucleotides matching TRBD1. There are 15 residues in the CDR3. From germline, CDR1 is SNHLY and CDR2 FYNNEI. V trimming: 6 bases; J trimming: 9 bases; junction bases outside the gene matches: 13.

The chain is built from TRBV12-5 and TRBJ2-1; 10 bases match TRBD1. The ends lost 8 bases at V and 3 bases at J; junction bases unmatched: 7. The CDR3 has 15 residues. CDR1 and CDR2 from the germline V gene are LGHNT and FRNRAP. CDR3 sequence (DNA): TGTGCTAGTAAGGCGGGACAGGGGCACTACAATGAGCAGTTCTTC. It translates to CASKAGQGHYNEQFF. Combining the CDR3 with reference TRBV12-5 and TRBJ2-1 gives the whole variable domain DARVTQTPRHKVTEMGQEVTMRCQPILGHNTVFWYRQTMMQGLELLAYFRNRAPLDDSGMPKDRFSAEMPDATLATLKIQPSEPRDSAVYFCASKAGQGHYNEQFFGPGTRLTVL.

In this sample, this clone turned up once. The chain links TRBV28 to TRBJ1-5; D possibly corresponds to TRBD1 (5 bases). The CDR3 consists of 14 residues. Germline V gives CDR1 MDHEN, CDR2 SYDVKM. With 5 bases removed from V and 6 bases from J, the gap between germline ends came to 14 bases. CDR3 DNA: TGTGCCAGCAGTGGAGCCTCCAGGGCTCAGCCCCAGCATTTT. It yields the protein CASSGASRAQPQHF. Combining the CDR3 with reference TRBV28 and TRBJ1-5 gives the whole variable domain DVKVTQSSRYLVKRTGEKVFLECVQDMDHENMFWYRQDPGLGLRLIYFSYDVKMKEKGDIPEGYSVSREKKERFSLILESASTNQTSMYLCASSGASRAQPQHFGDGTRLSIL.

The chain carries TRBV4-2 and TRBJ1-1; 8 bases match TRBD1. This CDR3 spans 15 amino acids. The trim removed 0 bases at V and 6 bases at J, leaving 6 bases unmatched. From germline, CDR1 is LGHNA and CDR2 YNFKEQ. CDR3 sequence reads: CASSQERDRRAEAFF. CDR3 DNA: TGTGCCAGCAGCCAAGAACGGGACAGGAGAGCTGAAGCTTTCTTT.

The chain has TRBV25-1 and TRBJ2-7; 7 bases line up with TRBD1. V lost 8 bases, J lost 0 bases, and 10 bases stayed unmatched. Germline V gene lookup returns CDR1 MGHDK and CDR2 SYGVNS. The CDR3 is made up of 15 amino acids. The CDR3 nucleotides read TGTGCCAGCCTACCGACAGGGCGGTCCTCCTACGAGCAGTACTTC. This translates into CASLPTGRSSYEQYF.

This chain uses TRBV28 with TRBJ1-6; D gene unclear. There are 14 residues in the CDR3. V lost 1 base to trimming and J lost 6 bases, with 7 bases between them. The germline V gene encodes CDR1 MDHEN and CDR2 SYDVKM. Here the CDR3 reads CASSLSLINSPLHF. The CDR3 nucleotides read TGTGCCAGCAGTTTATCACTAATTAATTCACCCCTCCACTTT.

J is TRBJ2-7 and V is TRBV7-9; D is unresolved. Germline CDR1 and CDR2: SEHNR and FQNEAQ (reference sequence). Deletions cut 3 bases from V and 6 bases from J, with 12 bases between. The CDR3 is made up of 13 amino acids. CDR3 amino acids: CASSFDTRSEQYF. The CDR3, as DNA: TGTGCCAGCAGCTTCGACACGCGTAGCGAGCAGTACTTC.